This TCR beta chain came from a study of tumor-infiltrating lymphocytes in primary liver carcinoma. Regarding the study as a whole: The study found a significantly higher top-250-clone fraction in tumors than in blood (p = 0.039).

In its sample, this clonotype was seen many times. The antigen is undetermined. Blood RNA was derived from unsorted whole blood, and germline DNA was extracted too. HBV chronically infected the treatment-naive patients. The authors collected about 4 milliliters of peripheral blood before surgery. The germline V gene encodes CDR1 SGHAT and CDR2 FQNNGV. The CDR3 has 16 residues. After removal of 4 bases from V and 7 bases from J, the junction contained 11 bases not matched to a gene. Starting from about 0.5 ug of total RNA, TCR beta cDNA was produced with a primer in the constant region. Researchers made the TCR beta libraries by running three nested multiplex PCR rounds with slightly modified ARM-PCR. It was with TRBV1-TRBV30 forward primers and a C-beta reverse primer that the first two PCR rounds were run, at roughly 10 cycles each. TCRdb fed the multiplex PCR reads into MiXCR, producing one record per CDR3 protein. In the table there are 180,000 or so distinct CDR3 sequences, 60% of which are singletons.

This clonotype was sampled from a man between 35 and 55 years old with primary liver carcinoma and hepatitis B virus infection. The rearrangement joins TRBV11-2 to TRBJ2-2, with TRBD2 matching 8 bases. Sequences were obtained from peripheral blood. CDR3 nucleotide sequence: TGTGCCAGCAGCTCCAACCGGCGGGAGGCGGACGGGGAGCTGTTTTTT. Translated: CASSSNRREADGELFF.